The source of this TCR beta chain is a study of tumor and adjacent non-tumor tissue in lung cancer. Across the study: The cohort had about a dozen adenocarcinoma, a couple of squamous cell and 1 small cell patients.

The library came from three nested PCR rounds adapted from ARM-PCR protocols. TCRdb reanalysed the multiplex PCR reads using MiXCR and keeps one entry per CDR3 protein. Of 40,000 to 60,000 distinct CDR3 sequences in the sample, 64% were seen once. The template was RNA from unsorted bulk tissue. This non-tumor lung sample came from over 3 cm beyond the tumor edge. Between August and November 2014, newly diagnosed, chemotherapy-naive lung cancer patients underwent thoracic surgery in China. In the case of this clonotype: What it binds is unknown. This clone may be a read error of a much larger clone one base away.

Germline V CDR1 and CDR2: MDHEN, SYDVKM. The CDR3 runs to 14 residues. Study-wide results and limits: Significantly higher TCR diversity was found in tumor than normal lung. Tumor TCR diversity, when higher, was linked to shorter survival.

The clonotype originates from a woman between 65 and 79 years old with non-small cell lung cancer. Sequencing was carried out using distant non-tumor lung tissue. The chain uses TRBV28 and TRBJ1-1; D remains ambiguous. The CDR3 nucleotides read TGTGCCAGCAGTAAAGGAGGCGGGAACACTGAATCTTTCTTT. This codes for CASSKGGGNTESFF.